What follows describes a single T cell receptor (beta chain). Its antigen is currently unknown. The data stem from a study of graft-versus-host responses after intestinal transplantation. Study summary: Recipients received multivisceral, liver-intestinal, or isolated intestinal transplants. Study-level points and caveats: Recipient-marrow GvH clones were detected, some having first appeared in ileum or blood. Association was observed between peak circulating GvH clone levels and early post-transplant HvG declines.

Profiled with immunoSEQ multiplex PCR; TCRdb holds only in-frame clones, not every one. Among 90,000 to 130,000 clones listed, over 85% were seen once. CDR3 length: 15 amino acids. Deletions cut 0 bases from V and 5 bases from J, with 11 bases between. The germline CDR1 and CDR2 sequences are MRHNA and SNTAGT. The TCR was taken from a human donor who was the organ donor for an intestinal transplant. The sequences come from unstimulated CD4+ T cells sorted from spleen or lymph node cells, collected before transplant. This chain joins TRBV6-4 and TRBJ1-5, with a possible D match to TRBD1 (5 bases). CDR3 in amino acids: CASSDSTAPDQPQHF. In DNA, the CDR3 is TGTGCCAGCAGTGACTCGACAGCCCCCGATCAGCCCCAGCATTTT.